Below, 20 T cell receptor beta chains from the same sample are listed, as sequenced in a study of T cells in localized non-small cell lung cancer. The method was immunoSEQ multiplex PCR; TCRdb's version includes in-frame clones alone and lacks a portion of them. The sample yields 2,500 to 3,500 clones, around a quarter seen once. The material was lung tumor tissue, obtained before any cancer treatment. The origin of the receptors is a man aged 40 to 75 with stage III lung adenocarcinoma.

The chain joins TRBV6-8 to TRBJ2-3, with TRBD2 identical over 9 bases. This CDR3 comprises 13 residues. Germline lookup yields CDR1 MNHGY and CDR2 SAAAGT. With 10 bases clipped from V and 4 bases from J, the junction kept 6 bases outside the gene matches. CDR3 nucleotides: TGTGCCACTCAGGCTAGCGGGGCAGATACGCAGTATTTT. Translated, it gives CATQASGADTQYF.

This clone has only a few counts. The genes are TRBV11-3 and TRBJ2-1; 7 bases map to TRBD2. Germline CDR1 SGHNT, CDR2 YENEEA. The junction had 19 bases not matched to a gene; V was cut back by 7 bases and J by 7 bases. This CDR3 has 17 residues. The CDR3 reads CASTHPLAVLNRNEQFF. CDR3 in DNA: TGTGCCAGCACCCACCCCCTAGCGGTGTTAAACCGGAATGAGCAGTTCTTC. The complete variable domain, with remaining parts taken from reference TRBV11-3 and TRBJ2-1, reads EAGVVQSPRYKIIEKKQPVAFWCNPISGHNTLYWYLQNLGQGPELLIRYENEEAVDDSQLPKDRFSAERLKGVDSTLKIQPAELGDSAVYLCASTHPLAVLNRNEQFFGPGTRLTVL.

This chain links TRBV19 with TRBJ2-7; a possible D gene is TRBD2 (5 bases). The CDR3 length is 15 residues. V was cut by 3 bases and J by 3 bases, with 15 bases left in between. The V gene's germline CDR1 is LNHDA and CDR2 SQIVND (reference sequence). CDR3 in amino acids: CASSIYRGLGYEQYF. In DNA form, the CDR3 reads TGTGCCAGTAGTATTTATCGGGGTTTAGGCTACGAGCAGTACTTC.

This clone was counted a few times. This chain's CDR3 is CASSPGQTQKGYTF. Written as DNA, the CDR3 is TGTGCCAGCAGTCCCGGACAGACCCAAAAAGGCTACACCTTC. The chain is built from TRBV6-8 and TRBJ1-2; possible D gene TRBD1, 6 bases. This CDR3 is 14 amino acids long. Between the trimmed V and J ends, which lost 5 bases and 8 bases, there was a span of 18 bases. Looked up from germline, CDR1 is MNHGY and CDR2 is SAAAGT.

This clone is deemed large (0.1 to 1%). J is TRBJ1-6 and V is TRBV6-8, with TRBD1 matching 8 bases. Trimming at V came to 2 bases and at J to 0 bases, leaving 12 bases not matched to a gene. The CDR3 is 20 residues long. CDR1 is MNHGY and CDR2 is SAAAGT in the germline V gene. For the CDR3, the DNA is TGTGCCAGCAGTTACCCCGGGACAGGTCCTAGGAGCTCCTATAATTCACCCCTCCACTTT. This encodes CASSYPGTGPRSSYNSPLHF.

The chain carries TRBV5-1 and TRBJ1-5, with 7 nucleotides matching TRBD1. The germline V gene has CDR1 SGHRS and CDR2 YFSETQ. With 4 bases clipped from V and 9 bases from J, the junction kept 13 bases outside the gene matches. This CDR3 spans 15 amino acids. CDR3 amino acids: CASSKFGTDHRPQHF. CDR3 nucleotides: TGCGCCAGCAGCAAGTTCGGGACAGATCATCGGCCCCAGCATTTT.

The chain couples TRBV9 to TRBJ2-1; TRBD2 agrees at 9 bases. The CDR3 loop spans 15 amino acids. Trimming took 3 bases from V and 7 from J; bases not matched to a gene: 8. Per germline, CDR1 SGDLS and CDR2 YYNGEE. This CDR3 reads CASSELAGQSNEQFF. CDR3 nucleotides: TGTGCCAGCAGCGAACTAGCGGGTCAATCTAATGAGCAGTTCTTC.

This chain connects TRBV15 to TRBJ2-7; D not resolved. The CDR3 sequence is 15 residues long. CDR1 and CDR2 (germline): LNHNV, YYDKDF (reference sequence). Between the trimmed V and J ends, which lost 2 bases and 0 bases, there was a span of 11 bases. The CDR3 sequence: CATSRITASSYEQYF. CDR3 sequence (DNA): TGTGCCACCAGCAGAATTACAGCGAGCTCCTACGAGCAGTACTTC.

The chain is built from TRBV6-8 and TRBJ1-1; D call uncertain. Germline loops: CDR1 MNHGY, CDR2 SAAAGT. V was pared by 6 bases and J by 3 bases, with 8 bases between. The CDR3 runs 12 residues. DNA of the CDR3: TGTGCCAGCAGGCCCCGGGACACTGAAGCTTTCTTT. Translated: CASRPRDTEAFF.

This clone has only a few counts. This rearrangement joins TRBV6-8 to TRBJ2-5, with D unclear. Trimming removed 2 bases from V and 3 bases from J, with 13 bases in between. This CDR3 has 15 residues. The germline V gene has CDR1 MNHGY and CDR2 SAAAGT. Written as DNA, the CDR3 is TGTGCCAGCAGTTACGGGGTGTTTGGAGAAGAGACCCAGTACTTC. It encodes CASSYGVFGEETQYF.

The CDR3: CASSIGTGYEQYF. The CDR3 DNA reads as TGTGCCAGTAGTATAGGGACAGGCTACGAGCAGTACTTC. This chain connects TRBV19 to TRBJ2-7; 7 bases map to TRBD1. Germline V gene data show CDR1 as LNHDA and CDR2 as SQIVND (reference sequence). J lost 3 bases, V lost 1 base, and 0 bases had no gene match. This CDR3 region has 13 residues.

The CDR3 sequence: CASGAPRTGNQETQYF. The CDR3 region has the DNA TGTGCTAGTGGTGCCCCAAGGACAGGGAACCAAGAGACCCAGTACTTC. The chain combines TRBV12-5 with TRBJ2-5; TRBD1 agrees at 8 bases. This CDR3 is built from 16 residues. The V and J ends lost 5 bases and 0 bases, in that order; junction bases with no gene match: 8. Germline V lookup: CDR1 LGHNT, CDR2 FRNRAP. Supplemented by reference TRBV12-5 and TRBJ2-5, the full variable domain reads DARVTQTPRHKVTEMGQEVTMRCQPILGHNTVFWYRQTMMQGLELLAYFRNRAPLDDSGMPKDRFSAEMPDATLATLKIQPSEPRDSAVYFCASGAPRTGNQETQYFGPGTRLLVL.

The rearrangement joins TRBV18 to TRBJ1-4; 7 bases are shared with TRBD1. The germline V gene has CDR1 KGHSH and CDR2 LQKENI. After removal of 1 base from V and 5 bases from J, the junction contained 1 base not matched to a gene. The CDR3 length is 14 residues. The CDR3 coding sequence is TGTGCCAGCTCACCACAGGGGGCCAATGAAAAACTGTTTTTT. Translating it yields CASSPQGANEKLFF.

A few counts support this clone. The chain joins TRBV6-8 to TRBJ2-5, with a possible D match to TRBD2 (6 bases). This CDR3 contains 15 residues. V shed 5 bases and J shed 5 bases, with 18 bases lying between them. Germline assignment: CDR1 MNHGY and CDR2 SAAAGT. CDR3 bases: TGTGCCAGCAGTAGCAATTGGGGTCGGGGGGAGACCCAGTACTTC. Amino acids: CASSSNWGRGETQYF.

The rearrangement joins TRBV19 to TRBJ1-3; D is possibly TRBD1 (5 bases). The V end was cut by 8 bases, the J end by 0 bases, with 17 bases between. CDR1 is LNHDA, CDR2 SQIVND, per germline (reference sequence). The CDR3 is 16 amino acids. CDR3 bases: TGTGCCAGTGGGGGACCTGGACGGCTCTCTGGAAACACCATATATTTT. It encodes CASGGPGRLSGNTIYF.

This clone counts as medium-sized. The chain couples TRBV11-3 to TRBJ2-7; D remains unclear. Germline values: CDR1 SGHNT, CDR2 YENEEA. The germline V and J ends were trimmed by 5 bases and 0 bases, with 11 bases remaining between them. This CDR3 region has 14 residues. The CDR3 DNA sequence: TGTGCCAGCAGCCCCGGACCGGGCTCCTACGAGCAGTACTTC. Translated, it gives CASSPGPGSYEQYF.

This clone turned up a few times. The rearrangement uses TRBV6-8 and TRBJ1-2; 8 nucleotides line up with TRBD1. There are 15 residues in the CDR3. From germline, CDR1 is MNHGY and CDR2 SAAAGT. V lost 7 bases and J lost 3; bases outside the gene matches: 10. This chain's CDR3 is CASTTYSTGDYGYTF. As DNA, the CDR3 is TGTGCCAGCACGACCTACTCGACAGGGGACTATGGCTACACCTTC.

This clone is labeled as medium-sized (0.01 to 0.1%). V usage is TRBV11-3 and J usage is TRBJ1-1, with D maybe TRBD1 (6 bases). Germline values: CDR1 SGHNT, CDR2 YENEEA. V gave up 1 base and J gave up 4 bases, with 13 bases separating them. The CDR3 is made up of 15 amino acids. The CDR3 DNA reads TGTGCCAGCAGCTTAGGGACGGGAGGGGGCACTGAAGCTTTCTTT. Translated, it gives CASSLGTGGGTEAFF.

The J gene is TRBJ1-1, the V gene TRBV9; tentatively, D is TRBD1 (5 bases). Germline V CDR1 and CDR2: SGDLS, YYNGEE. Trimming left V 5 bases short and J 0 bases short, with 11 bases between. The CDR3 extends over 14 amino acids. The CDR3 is CASRGRGLNTEAFF. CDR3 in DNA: TGTGCCAGCAGGGGGCGGGGTCTGAACACTGAAGCTTTCTTT.

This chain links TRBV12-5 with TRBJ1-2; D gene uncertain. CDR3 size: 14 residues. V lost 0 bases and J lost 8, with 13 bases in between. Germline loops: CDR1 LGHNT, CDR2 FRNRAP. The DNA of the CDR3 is TGTGCTAGTGGTTTGGTACTGGACCAGAGGGGCTACACCTTC. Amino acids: CASGLVLDQRGYTF. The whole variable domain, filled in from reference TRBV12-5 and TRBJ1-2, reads DARVTQTPRHKVTEMGQEVTMRCQPILGHNTVFWYRQTMMQGLELLAYFRNRAPLDDSGMPKDRFSAEMPDATLATLKIQPSEPRDSAVYFCASGLVLDQRGYTFGSGTRLTVV.